At least ten counts were recorded for the clone carrying this T cell receptor beta chain. Antigen unknown. This entry comes from a study of T cells after yellow fever vaccination. In the study overall: Any fraction with a low cell number was prepared using SMART-Seq v4 Ultra Low Input. Study outcomes and limitations: Only a small proportion of the clonotypes turned up in both the CD4 and the CD8 compartments, likely arising from convergent recombination. Boosting was followed by the reappearance of most primary-vaccination clones (roughly 96% CD4, about 90% CD8).

The germline V and J ends were trimmed by 2 bases and 6 bases, with 11 bases remaining between them. Germline CDR1 DFQATT, CDR2 SNEGSKA (reference sequence). This CDR3 has 13 amino acids. They built TCR cDNA with 5'RACE template switching, a step that put in a universal primer site and UMIs. TCRdb used MiXCR to reprocess the 5' RACE reads, holding one entry per CDR3 protein. Of more than 300,000 distinct CDR3 sequences listed, about 4.5% are singletons. This receptor was taken from a man between 18 and 29 years old who received the YFV17D yellow fever vaccine. The sequenced sample was PBMCs, obtained 15 days after the yellow fever booster vaccination. This rearrangement joins TRBV20-1 to TRBJ2-1, with D tentatively TRBD2 (5 bases). CDR3 coding DNA: TGCAGTGCTAGAAACGGGGTCTTCAATGAGCAGTTCTTC. Residues: CSARNGVFNEQFF.